The 13 T cell receptor beta chains in this list originate from one sample, sequenced in a study of cytomegalovirus exposure and HLA in healthy donors. The study ran its PCR with 60 Vbeta and 13 Jbeta primers. Measured with immunoSEQ multiplex PCR; TCRdb has only the in-frame clones, and not every one. The repertoire holds about 96,000 clones, with about four fifths as singletons. Source material: PBMCs. All receptors derive from a woman between 65 and 79 years old in good health and CMV-seropositive.

The rearrangement uses TRBV7-6 and TRBJ2-2, with 9 nucleotides matching TRBD2. The CDR3 is made up of 18 amino acids. Unmatched junction bases numbered 8, after V lost 3 bases and J lost 0 bases. Germline V lookup: CDR1 SGHVS, CDR2 FNYEAQ. The CDR3 DNA follows: TGTGCCAGCAGCTTTTCGTCTAGCGGGACCGCGAACACCGGGGAGCTGTTTTTT. Encoded protein: CASSFSSSGTANTGELFF.

Comment on this clone: The same CDR3 is also encoded by other DNA sequences in this sample. The rearrangement joins TRBV7-3 to TRBJ1-6; no clear D gene. Trimming shortened V by 1 base and J by 3 bases, and 4 bases separated the two germline ends. The CDR3 runs 14 residues. Germline-derived CDR1 and CDR2 are SGHTA and FQGTGA. In nucleotides, the CDR3 is TGTGCCAGCAGCTTAAGCAGCTATAATTCACCCCTCCACTTT. Its translation is CASSLSSYNSPLHF.

The genes are TRBV9 and TRBJ1-4; D call uncertain. Germline-derived CDR1 and CDR2 are SGDLS and YYNGEE. The V end lost 3 bases, the J end lost 2 bases, and 8 bases lay between the germline ends. This CDR3 spans 14 amino acids. The CDR3 loop reads CASSADSTNEKLFF. DNA for the CDR3: TGTGCCAGCAGCGCAGATTCCACTAATGAAAAACTGTTTTTT.

On this clone: An end of the junction differs from the germline gene, which may be a read error. This rearrangement joins TRBV6-6 to TRBJ2-7; TRBD2 might be the D (6 bases). The CDR3 is made up of 13 amino acids. Germline V lookup: CDR1 MNHNY, CDR2 SVGAGI (reference sequence). CDR3 in DNA: TGTGCCAGCAGTCGGGACTCGGTAATGATGGTCTTCTTC. The encoded protein is CASSRDSVMMVFF.

This clone has only one observation. The chain employs TRBV15 and TRBJ2-7, with D hard to call. V was trimmed by 2 bases and J by 0 bases, leaving 11 bases between them. From germline, CDR1 is LNHNV and CDR2 YYDKDF (reference sequence). CDR3 length: 15 residues. CDR3 sequence reads: CATSRFPIPSYEQYF. CDR3 sequence (DNA): TGTGCCACCAGCAGATTTCCAATCCCCTCCTACGAGCAGTACTTC.

The genes are TRBV29-1 and TRBJ2-1; D unclear. Germline lookup yields CDR1 SQVTM and CDR2 ANQGSEA. Trimming removed 2 bases at V and 7 bases at J, with 6 bases between. The length of the CDR3 is 11 residues. CDR3 DNA sequence: TGCAGCGTTGAATCTTCGAATGAGCAGTTCTTC. Amino acid sequence: CSVESSNEQFF.

This chain joins TRBV29-1 and TRBJ1-4, with D possibly matching TRBD1 (5 bases). Trimming took 8 bases from V and 5 from J, leaving 15 bases between them. The CDR3 extends over 13 amino acids. The germline V gene encodes CDR1 SQVTM and CDR2 ANQGSEA. This CDR3 reads CSPRDFGNEKLFF. Written as DNA, the CDR3 is TGCAGCCCAAGGGACTTCGGGAATGAAAAACTGTTTTTT.

This chain joins TRBV9 and TRBJ2-3, with D tentatively TRBD2 (5 bases). CDR1 SGDLS and CDR2 YYNGEE come from the germline V gene. V lost 3 bases to trimming and J lost 6 bases, with 8 bases between them. The CDR3 extends over 12 amino acids. The CDR3 DNA follows: TGTGCCAGCAGCGGTTCGGGGGATACGCAGTATTTT. Translated, it gives CASSGSGDTQYF. Looking up the rest from reference TRBV9 and TRBJ2-3 gives the full variable domain: DSGVTQTPKHLITATGQRVTLRCSPRSGDLSVYWYQQSLDQGLQFLIQYYNGEERAKGNILERFSAQQFPDLHSELNLSSLELGDSALYFCASSGSGDTQYFGPGTRLTVL.

Regarding this clone: This CDR3 is also generated by other DNA sequences in the sample. The genes are TRBV5-4 and TRBJ2-5, with D unclear. This CDR3 has 13 residues. Germline CDR1 is SGHNT and CDR2 is YYREEE (reference sequence). The germline V and J ends were trimmed by 0 bases and 5 bases, with 8 bases remaining between them. The CDR3 reads CASSLGSQETQYF. The CDR3 DNA follows: TGTGCCAGCAGCTTGGGGAGCCAGGAGACCCAGTACTTC.

The chain uses TRBV2 and TRBJ1-2; D is unclear. V was pared by 5 bases and J by 6 bases, with 4 bases between. CDR3 size: 10 residues. Germline lookup yields CDR1 SNHLY and CDR2 FYNNEI. In DNA, the CDR3 is TGTGCCAGCAGTCTAAATGGCTACACCTTC. This gives the protein CASSLNGYTF.

V gene TRBV5-4 combines with J gene TRBJ1-6; the D is unclear. Germline V gives CDR1 SGHNT, CDR2 YYREEE (reference sequence). The V gene lost 2 bases and the J gene lost 8 bases, with 5 bases spanning the gap. The CDR3 is 12 amino acids. In nucleotides, the CDR3 is TGTGCCAGCAGCTTTCGGGATTCACCCCTCCACTTT. Its translation is CASSFRDSPLHF.

In regard to this clone: The junction and the germline gene differ at one end; a read error may be behind it. The V and J genes are TRBV10-3 and TRBJ2-2; D is unclear. The CDR3 runs to 13 residues. CDR1 ENHRY and CDR2 SYGVKD come from the germline V gene. The CDR3 region has the DNA TGTGCCAGCAGTGCGAGCGCCACCGGGGAGCTGTTTTTT. This sequence encodes CASSASATGELFF.

The sample holds a few counts of this clone. The rearrangement links TRBV7-6 to TRBJ2-5; TRBD2 aligns across 7 bases. CDR1 SGHVS and CDR2 FNYEAQ come from the germline V gene. The V gene end was trimmed by 5 bases and the J gene end by 5 bases; junction bases not matched to a gene: 8. This CDR3 has 14 amino acids. DNA of the CDR3: TGTGCCAGCAGCCGTACTAGCGAGAGGGAGACCCAGTACTTC. Protein sequence: CASSRTSERETQYF.